These 6 T cell receptor beta chains came from one sample sequenced in a study of post-analysis software for immune sequencing data. General study points: Five TRBV segments occurring more often in patients than controls included TRBV5-6, TRBV5-1 and TRBV20-1.

The TCR beta cDNA libraries contained unique molecular identifiers. TCRdb analysed the PCR reads with MiXCR anew, one entry per CDR3 protein. The table has approximately 730,000 distinct CDR3 sequences, 46% seen once. Their cognate antigens are unknown. Sequencing input: blood. These receptors all come from a girl aged 5 to 17 with multiple sclerosis.

CDR3 coding DNA: TGTGCCAGCGGGGGAGGGCAGAACACTGAAGCTTTCTTT. Protein product: CASGGGQNTEAFF. The V call is TRBV10-3, the J call TRBJ1-1, with a tentative D call TRBD1 (5 bases). The germline V and J ends were trimmed by 10 bases and 1 base, with 13 bases remaining between them. This CDR3 contains 13 residues. Germline CDR1 and CDR2: ENHRY and SYGVKD.

The chain has TRBV5-1 and TRBJ2-1, with 8 bases that match TRBD2. Germline trimming cut 0 bases from V and 6 bases from J; bases unmatched to any gene: 11. Germline lookup yields CDR1 SGHRS and CDR2 YFSETQ. CDR3 size: 17 residues. The CDR3 reads CASSLVPSGLVINEQFF. In DNA, the CDR3 is TGCGCCAGCAGCTTGGTTCCTTCGGGACTAGTTATCAATGAGCAGTTCTTC.

The chain has TRBV9 and TRBJ2-5; D is tentatively TRBD1 or TRBD2 (5 bases each). CDR3 length: 15 residues. Germline-derived CDR1 and CDR2 are SGDLS and YYNGEE. The germline V and J ends were trimmed by 3 bases and 4 bases, with 16 bases remaining between them. The CDR3 here is CASSASGTELETQYF. As DNA, the CDR3 is TGTGCCAGCAGCGCCTCCGGGACCGAATTAGAGACCCAGTACTTC.

The gene calls are TRBV10-2 and TRBJ2-7; D is unclear. V was shortened by 8 bases and J by 4 bases, with 9 bases between the two germline ends. The CDR3 consists of 11 residues. Per germline, CDR1 WSHSY and CDR2 SAAADI. The CDR3 DNA follows: TGCGCCAGCTCCATGCGGTACGAGCAGTACTTC. Its protein product is CASSMRYEQYF.

This clonotype was seen more than once but under ten times. The chain joins TRBV5-1 to TRBJ1-2, with TRBD1 as a possible D gene (6 bases). This CDR3 has 15 residues. Germline assignment: CDR1 SGHRS and CDR2 YFSETQ. V lost 1 base and J lost 1, with 11 bases in between. The CDR3 DNA sequence: TGCGCCAGCAGCTTGACGGGGGCTTTTAACTATGGCTACACCTTC. Its translation: CASSLTGAFNYGYTF.

This clonotype appeared a few times. This rearrangement joins TRBV7-4 to TRBJ1-5; D might be TRBD1 (5 bases). CDR3 size: 16 residues. The germline V gene has CDR1 SGHVT and CDR2 SQSDAQ. V was clipped by 5 bases and J by 0 bases, with 14 bases between them. The CDR3 here is CASSPSGRSSNQPQHF. The CDR3 region has the DNA TGTGCCAGCAGCCCCTCGGGACGGAGTAGCAATCAGCCCCAGCATTTT.